What follows describes a single TCR beta chain. Antigen specificity is unknown. The record originates from a study of cytomegalovirus exposure and HLA in healthy donors. Overall study context: A later analysis reported the 120 or so validation repertoires used the same platform as the 666 first-cohort repertoires. General study results and limits: Investigators reported approximately 170 TCR beta chains as tied to cytomegalovirus. The majority of TCR sequences were rare, yet some public TCRs appeared in many donors.

Germline V gene data show CDR1 as SGHDT and CDR2 as YYEEEE. The CDR3 length is 14 residues. V lost 1 base to trimming and J lost 1 base, with 8 bases between them. TCRdb keeps only in-frame clones here, not all; method: immunoSEQ multiplex PCR. The data show over 110,000 clones, approximately 87% seen once. This TCR was recovered from a man between 18 and 35 years old in good health and CMV-seronegative. This sequence joins TRBV5-6 and TRBJ1-1, with no clear D. Sequencing used PBMCs. The CDR3 is CASSLFRRNTEAFF. DNA for the CDR3: TGTGCCAGCAGCTTGTTCCGTAGGAACACTGAAGCTTTCTTT.